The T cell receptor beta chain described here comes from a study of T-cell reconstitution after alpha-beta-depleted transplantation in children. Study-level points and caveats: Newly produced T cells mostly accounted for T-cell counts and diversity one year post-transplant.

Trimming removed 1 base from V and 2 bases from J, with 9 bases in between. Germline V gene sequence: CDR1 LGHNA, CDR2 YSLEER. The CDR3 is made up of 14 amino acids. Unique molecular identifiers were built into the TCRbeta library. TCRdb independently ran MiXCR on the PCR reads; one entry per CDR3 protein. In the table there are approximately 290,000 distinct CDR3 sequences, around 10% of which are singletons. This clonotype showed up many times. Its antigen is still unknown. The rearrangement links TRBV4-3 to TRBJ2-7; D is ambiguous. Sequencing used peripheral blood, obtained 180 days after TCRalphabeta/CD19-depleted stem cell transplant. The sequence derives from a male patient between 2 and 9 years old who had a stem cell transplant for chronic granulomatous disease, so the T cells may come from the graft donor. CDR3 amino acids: CASSQASVTYEQYF. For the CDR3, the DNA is TGCGCCAGCAGCCAAGCAAGCGTTACCTACGAGCAGTACTTC.